The T cell receptor beta chain described here comes from a study of T cell responses to AZD1222 COVID-19 vaccine. Study background: Analyses pooled second doses at about 4 or about 12 weeks.

Clones were sequenced by immunoSEQ multiplex PCR, and TCRdb holds only the in-frame ones, with some missing. There are about 190,000 clones in the sample; 90% to 95% occur only once, and over 7.5% lies in the top ten. The CDR3 runs 11 residues. Between the trimmed V and J ends, which lost 10 bases and 12 bases, there was a span of 16 bases. Germline V lookup: CDR1 KGHSH, CDR2 LQKENI. Study results and limitations: Spike-specific TCR breadth and depth went up after people got two AZD1222 doses.

Remarks on this clone: The antigen is not known.

The chain is built from TRBV18 and TRBJ2-1; TRBD1 is a possible D gene (5 bases). Here the sequenced sample was peripheral blood, taken on day 0 of AZD1222 vaccination. The source is an adult in good health. In nucleotides, the CDR3 is TGTGCCACCTCCACAGGCGTTGGGCAGTTCTTC. This translates into CATSTGVGQFF.